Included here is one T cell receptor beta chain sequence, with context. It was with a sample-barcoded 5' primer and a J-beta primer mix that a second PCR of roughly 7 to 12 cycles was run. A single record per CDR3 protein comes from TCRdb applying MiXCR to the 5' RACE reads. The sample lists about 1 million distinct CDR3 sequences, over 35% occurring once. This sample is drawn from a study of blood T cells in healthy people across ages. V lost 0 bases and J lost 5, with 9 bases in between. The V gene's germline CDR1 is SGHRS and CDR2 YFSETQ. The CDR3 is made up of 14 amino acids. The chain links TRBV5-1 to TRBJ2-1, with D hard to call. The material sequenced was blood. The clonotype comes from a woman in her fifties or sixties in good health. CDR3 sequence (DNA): TGCGCCAGCAGCTTGGAGGGCGGCCACAATGAGCAGTTCTTC. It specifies CASSLEGGHNEQFF.